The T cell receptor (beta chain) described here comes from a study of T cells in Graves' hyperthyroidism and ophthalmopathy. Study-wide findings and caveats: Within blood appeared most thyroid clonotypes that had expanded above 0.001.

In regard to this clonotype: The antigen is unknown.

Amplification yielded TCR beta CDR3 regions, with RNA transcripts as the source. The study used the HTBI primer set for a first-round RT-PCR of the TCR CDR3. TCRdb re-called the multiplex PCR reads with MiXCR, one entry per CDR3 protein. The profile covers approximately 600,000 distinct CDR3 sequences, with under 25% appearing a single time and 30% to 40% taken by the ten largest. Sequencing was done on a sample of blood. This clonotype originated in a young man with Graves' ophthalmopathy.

The CDR3 loop reads CASSQDSWDGTTEAFF. CDR3 sequence (DNA): TGCGCCAGCAGCCAAGATAGTTGGGACGGTACCACTGAAGCTTTCTTT. The chain couples TRBV4-1 to TRBJ1-1; a possible D gene is TRBD1 (5 bases). CDR3 size: 16 residues. CDR1 MGHRA and CDR2 YSYEKL come from the germline V gene. V was trimmed by 0 bases and J by 4 bases, leaving 15 bases between them.